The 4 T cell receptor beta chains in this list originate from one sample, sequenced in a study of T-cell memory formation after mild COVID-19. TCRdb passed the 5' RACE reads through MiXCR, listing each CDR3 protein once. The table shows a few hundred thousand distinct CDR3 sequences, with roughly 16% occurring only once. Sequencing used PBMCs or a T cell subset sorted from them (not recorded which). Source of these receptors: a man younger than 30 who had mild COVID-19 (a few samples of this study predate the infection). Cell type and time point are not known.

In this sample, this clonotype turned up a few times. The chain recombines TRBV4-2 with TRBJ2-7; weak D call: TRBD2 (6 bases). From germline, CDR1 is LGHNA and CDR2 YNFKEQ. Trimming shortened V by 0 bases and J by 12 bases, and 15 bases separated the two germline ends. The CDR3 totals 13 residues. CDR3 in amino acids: CASSQEKGRRGYF. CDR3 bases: TGTGCCAGCAGCCAAGAGAAGGGACGGAGGGGGTACTTC.

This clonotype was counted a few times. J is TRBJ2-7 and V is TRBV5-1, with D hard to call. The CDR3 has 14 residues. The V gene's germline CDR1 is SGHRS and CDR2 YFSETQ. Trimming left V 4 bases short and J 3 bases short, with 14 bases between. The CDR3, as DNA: TGCGCCAGCAGCGGACGTATCGCCAGCTACGAGCAGTACTTC. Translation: CASSGRIASYEQYF.

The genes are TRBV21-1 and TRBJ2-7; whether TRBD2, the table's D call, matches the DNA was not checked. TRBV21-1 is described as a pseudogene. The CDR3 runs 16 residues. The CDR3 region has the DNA TGTGCCAGCAGCAAACGGTCCCTCCCCGGCTTCTACGAGCAGTACGTC. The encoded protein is CASSKRSLPGFYEQYV.

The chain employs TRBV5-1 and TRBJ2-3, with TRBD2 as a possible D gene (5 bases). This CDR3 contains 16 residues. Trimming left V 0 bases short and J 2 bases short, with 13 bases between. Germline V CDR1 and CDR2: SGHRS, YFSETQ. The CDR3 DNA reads TGCGCCAGCAGCTTGGCCGGGGTTCTCTACACAGATACGCAGTATTTT. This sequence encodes CASSLAGVLYTDTQYF. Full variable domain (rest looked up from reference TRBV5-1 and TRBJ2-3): KAGVTQTPRYLIKTRGQQVTLSCSPISGHRSVSWYQQTPGQGLQFLFEYFSETQRNKGNFPGRFSGRQFSNSRSEMNVSTLELGDSALYLCASSLAGVLYTDTQYFGPGTRLTVL.